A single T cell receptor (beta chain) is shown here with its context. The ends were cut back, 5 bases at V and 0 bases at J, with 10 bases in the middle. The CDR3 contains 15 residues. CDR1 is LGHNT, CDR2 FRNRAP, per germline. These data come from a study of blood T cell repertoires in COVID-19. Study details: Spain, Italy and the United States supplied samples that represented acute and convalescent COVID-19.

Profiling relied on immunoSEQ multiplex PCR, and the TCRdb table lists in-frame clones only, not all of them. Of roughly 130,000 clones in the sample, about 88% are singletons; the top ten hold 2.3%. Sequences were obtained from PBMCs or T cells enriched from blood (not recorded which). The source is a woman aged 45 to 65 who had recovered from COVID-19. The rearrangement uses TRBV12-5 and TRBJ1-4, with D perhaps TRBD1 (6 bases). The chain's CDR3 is CASGPGQSTNEKLFF. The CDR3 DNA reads TGTGCTAGTGGTCCCGGACAGTCAACTAATGAAAAACTGTTTTTT.